A single count supports the clone carrying this T cell receptor beta chain. These data come from a study of blood T cell repertoires in COVID-19. Study background: Some COVID-19 samples were acute and others convalescent; all came from the United States, Italy and Spain.

How the authors handled the data: Reference gene primer amplification yielded estimated nucleated cell counts. Here immunoSEQ multiplex PCR was the method, and the copy in TCRdb shows in-frame clones only, minus some. V, J and clone size are taken as reported in that table, and D and trimming were inferred from the DNA itself. The repertoire consists of more than 95,000 clones, with more than 80% occurring once and the leading ten covering about 3.3%. Trimming took 5 bases from V and 6 from J, leaving 14 bases between them. The CDR3 loop spans 13 amino acids. The J gene is TRBJ2-7, the V gene TRBV12-3 or TRBV12-4; D remains ambiguous. This clonotype originated in a woman older than 75 with COVID-19, enrolled during active disease. Sequencing was performed on peripheral blood. The CDR3 nucleotides are TGTGCCAGCAGTGTAGACCCCTTTAGCGAGCAGTACTTC. It is translated as CASSVDPFSEQYF.